What follows are 29 T cell receptor beta chains derived from one specimen sequenced in a study of T-cell memory formation after mild COVID-19. Each CDR3 protein gets one entry after TCRdb re-called the 5' RACE reads with MiXCR. The sample shows tens of thousands of distinct CDR3 sequences, 7.7% of them seen only once. The sample consisted of PBMCs or a T cell subset sorted from them (not recorded which). The receptors come from a man aged 18 to 30 who had mild COVID-19 (a few samples of this study predate the infection). Cell type and time point are not known.

This sequence joins TRBV7-8 and TRBJ2-3; D is unresolved. Trimming took off 4 bases at V and 8 bases at J, with 16 bases between the two ends. There are 14 residues in the CDR3. Germline lookup yields CDR1 SGHVS and CDR2 FQNEAQ. The CDR3 DNA is TGTGCCAGCAGCTCCCAGCGCAGGTCGGGTACGCAGTATTTT. Its protein product is CASSSQRRSGTQYF.

This clonotype was observed many times. The chain couples TRBV4-2 to TRBJ1-2; possible D gene TRBD1, 5 bases. This CDR3 is built from 17 residues. Trimming removed 0 bases at V and 8 bases at J, with 22 bases between. Germline V CDR1 and CDR2: LGHNA, YNFKEQ. The CDR3 is CASSQDSAKPGIVGYTF. The CDR3 nucleotides are TGTGCCAGCAGCCAAGATAGCGCTAAGCCAGGGATTGTGGGCTACACCTTC.

This clonotype was detected ten times or more. The chain uses TRBV3-1 and TRBJ2-3; a possible D gene is TRBD2 (5 bases). Trimming cost V 2 bases and J 1 base, with 7 bases left between them. This CDR3 has 14 residues. Germline V lookup: CDR1 LGHDT, CDR2 YNNKEL (reference sequence). The DNA for the CDR3 is TGTGCCAGCAGCCAAATCGGGGGCACAGATACGCAGTATTTT. Amino acid sequence: CASSQIGGTDTQYF.

The table lists this clonotype with many counts. CDR3 amino acids: CASSRGTGVRNQPQHF. In DNA form, the CDR3 reads TGTGCCAGCAGCCGTGGGACAGGGGTCCGTAATCAGCCCCAGCATTTT. The V call is TRBV7-9, the J call TRBJ1-5; TRBD1 matches 10 bases. The germline gives CDR1 SEHNR, CDR2 FQNEAQ (reference sequence). V dropped 5 bases and J dropped 4; count of bases not matched to a gene: 8. The CDR3 covers 16 residues.

The sample holds many counts of this clonotype. The rearrangement uses TRBV21-1 and TRBJ2-7; the D call in the table, TRBD1, was not verified against the DNA. TRBV21-1 is classified as a pseudogene. This CDR3 is 14 amino acids long. The CDR3 loop reads CASSKRDSSYEQYV. The CDR3 coding sequence is TGTGCCAGCAGCAAAAGGGACAGCTCCTACGAGCAGTACGTC.

This clonotype was observed at least ten times. The CDR3 region is CASSPAGGKNNEQFF. The CDR3 DNA sequence: TGTGCCAGCAGTCCAGCGGGGGGGAAAAACAATGAGCAGTTCTTC. The V and J genes are TRBV6-5 and TRBJ2-1; the match to TRBD2 covers 10 bases. CDR1 and CDR2 from the germline V gene are MNHEY and SVGAGI. The trim removed 5 bases at V and 5 bases at J, leaving 6 bases unmatched. The CDR3 totals 15 residues.

This clonotype qualifies as medium-sized (0.01 to 0.1%). The chain has TRBV6-5 and TRBJ2-1; TRBD1 aligns across 7 bases. Germline V gene data show CDR1 as MNHEY and CDR2 as SVGAGI. The CDR3 contains 15 residues. Trimming at V came to 4 bases and at J to 1 base, leaving 4 bases not matched to a gene. The CDR3, as DNA: TGTGCCAGCAGTTCCGGGACAGATTCCTACAATGAGCAGTTCTTC. Its translation is CASSSGTDSYNEQFF.

In this sample, this clonotype turned up many times. The chain employs TRBV20-1 and TRBJ2-4; the D gene could be TRBD1 or TRBD2 (6 bases each). Germline assignment: CDR1 DFQATT and CDR2 SNEGSKA (reference sequence). V dropped 5 bases and J dropped 5 bases, with 19 bases sitting between them. The length of the CDR3 is 15 residues. CDR3 in amino acids: CSAPRGRGLENIQYF. CDR3 nucleotides: TGCAGTGCTCCCCGGGGCCGGGGGCTTGAAAACATTCAGTACTTC.

The chain links TRBV2 to TRBJ2-7; TRBD1 agrees at 9 bases. The CDR3 is made up of 13 amino acids. J gave up 2 bases and V 7 bases, and 3 bases lay outside the gene matches. In germline, CDR1 is SNHLY, CDR2 FYNNEI. CDR3 in amino acids: CASIGQGPYEQYV. The CDR3 region has the DNA TGTGCCAGCATCGGACAGGGGCCCTACGAGCAGTACGTC.

The CDR3 region has the DNA TGCGCCAGCAGCCAAGACTGGGGGCACACCGGGGAGCTGTTTTTT. Protein product: CASSQDWGHTGELFF. The rearrangement links TRBV4-3 to TRBJ2-2, with a tentative D call TRBD1 (6 bases). V dropped 0 bases and J dropped 3 bases, with 8 bases sitting between them. There are 15 residues in the CDR3. CDR1 is LGHNA and CDR2 is YSLEER in the germline V gene.

This clonotype was seen repeatedly, ten times or more. The chain has TRBV20-1 and TRBJ1-5; the D gene is possibly TRBD1 (5 bases). CDR3 length: 12 residues. Germline values: CDR1 DFQATT, CDR2 SNEGSKA (reference sequence). Trimming took off 6 bases at V and 8 bases at J, with 14 bases between the two ends. The CDR3 nucleotides read TGCAGTGCCAGGGACGTCGTCGAGCCCCAGCATTTT. Its translation is CSARDVVEPQHF.

In this sample, this clonotype turned up many times. The rearrangement links TRBV27 to TRBJ2-2; TRBD1 aligns across 10 bases. The length of the CDR3 is 14 residues. V trimming: 8 bases; J trimming: 5 bases; junction bases outside the gene matches: 5. Germline V lookup: CDR1 MNHEY, CDR2 SMNVEV (reference sequence). Written as DNA, the CDR3 is TGTGCCAGCCGACAGGGGGCGAGAACCGGGGAGCTGTTTTTT. Its translation: CASRQGARTGELFF.

This clonotype was picked up many times. V gene TRBV7-9 combines with J gene TRBJ2-3; D gene ambiguous. The germline V gene encodes CDR1 SEHNR and CDR2 FQNEAQ (reference sequence). The CDR3 totals 14 residues. The V gene lost 1 base and the J gene lost 0 bases, with 5 bases spanning the gap. The CDR3 nucleotides read TGTGCCAGCAGCTTAGTGGGCAGCACAGATACGCAGTATTTT. The encoded protein is CASSLVGSTDTQYF.

The V and J genes are TRBV11-2 and TRBJ1-2; D possibly corresponds to TRBD1 (6 bases). Trimming removed 6 bases at V and 8 bases at J, with 22 bases between. Germline values: CDR1 SGHAT, CDR2 FQNNGV. This CDR3 region has 15 residues. The CDR3 nucleotides are TGTGCCAGCAGTCCTGCCGGGGGGGGGGCGTCCGGCTACACCTTC. It translates to CASSPAGGGASGYTF.

This clonotype was counted at least ten times. V and J are TRBV6-4 and TRBJ2-1, with unresolved D. V gave up 1 base and J gave up 8 bases, with 3 bases separating them. Germline V gene data show CDR1 as MRHNA and CDR2 as SNTAGT. The CDR3 contains 11 residues. The DNA for the CDR3 is TGTGCCAGCAGTGACTATGATGAGCAGTTCTTC. It yields the protein CASSDYDEQFF.

This clonotype was counted between two and nine times. The J gene is TRBJ1-2, the V gene TRBV7-6; tentatively, D is TRBD1 (6 bases). The CDR3 contains 14 residues. Germline V gene lookup returns CDR1 SGHVS and CDR2 FNYEAQ. V lost 3 bases and J lost 1, with 9 bases in between. CDR3 amino acids: CASSLGHLNYGYTF. The CDR3 DNA sequence: TGTGCCAGCAGCTTGGGACACCTTAACTATGGCTACACCTTC. The full variable domain, completed using reference TRBV7-6 and TRBJ1-2, is GAGVSQSPRYKVTKRGQDVALRCDPISGHVSLYWYRQALGQGPEFLTYFNYEAQQDKSGLPNDRFSAERPEGSISTLTIQRTEQRDSAMYRCASSLGHLNYGYTFGSGTRLTVV.

This clonotype was counted ten times or more. The chain is built from TRBV9 and TRBJ2-2; D uncertain. V lost 0 bases, J lost 5 bases, and 14 bases lay in between. The CDR3 covers 16 residues. From germline, CDR1 is SGDLS and CDR2 YYNGEE. Here the CDR3 DNA reads TGTGCCAGCAGCGTAGGACTCGAGGATTGGACCGGGGAGCTGTTTTTT. Translating it yields CASSVGLEDWTGELFF.

The chain uses TRBV7-8 and TRBJ2-3, with D uncertain. The CDR3 consists of 14 residues. With 1 base removed from V and 3 bases from J, the gap between germline ends came to 8 bases. The V gene's germline CDR1 is SGHVS and CDR2 FQNEAQ. CDR3 amino acids: CASSLGRATDTQYF. DNA for the CDR3: TGTGCCAGCAGCTTAGGAAGGGCTACAGATACGCAGTATTTT.

In its sample, this clonotype was seen many times. The rearrangement joins TRBV28 to TRBJ2-5, with TRBD1 identical over 8 bases. V was pared by 2 bases and J by 5 bases, with 4 bases of the junction left unmatched. Germline V gene lookup returns CDR1 MDHEN and CDR2 SYDVKM. The CDR3 totals 14 residues. The CDR3 DNA follows: TGTGCCAGCAGTTTACAGGGGGCATCGGAGACCCAGTACTTC. This codes for CASSLQGASETQYF.

By sample share, this clonotype is large. This chain links TRBV29-1 with TRBJ2-2; 10 bases are shared with TRBD2. Germline V lookup: CDR1 SQVTM, CDR2 ANQGSEA. After removal of 3 bases from V and 3 bases from J, the junction contained 1 base not matched to a gene. The CDR3 consists of 14 residues. The CDR3 here is CSVDSGGDTGELFF. The CDR3, as DNA: TGCAGCGTTGACAGCGGGGGGGACACCGGGGAGCTGTTTTTT.

This clonotype was picked up many times. The CDR3: CASRTNSYEQYF. In nucleotides, the CDR3 is TGTGCCAGCAGGACAAACTCCTACGAGCAGTACTTC. The V call is TRBV6-6, the J call TRBJ2-7; D gene unclear. V was trimmed by 6 bases and J by 0 bases, leaving 6 bases between them. Germline V gene lookup returns CDR1 MNHNY and CDR2 SVGAGI (reference sequence). This CDR3 contains 12 residues.

In its sample, this clonotype was seen many times. The V and J genes are TRBV7-8 and TRBJ1-2, with D maybe TRBD1 (6 bases). The CDR3 totals 14 residues. From germline, CDR1 is SGHVS and CDR2 FQNEAQ. V shed 2 bases and J shed 2 bases, with 9 bases lying between them. CDR3 amino acids: CASSLRGENYGYTF. The CDR3 DNA follows: TGTGCCAGCAGCTTAAGGGGGGAGAACTATGGCTACACCTTC.

Many counts were recorded for this clonotype. This chain uses TRBV7-3 with TRBJ2-7, with D perhaps matching TRBD1 or TRBD2 (7 bases each). The V gene lost 3 bases and the J gene lost 4 bases, with 16 bases spanning the gap. Germline values: CDR1 SGHTA, CDR2 FQGTGA. The CDR3 runs 15 residues. DNA of the CDR3: TGTGCCAGCAGCTTCGGACAGGCGGGAGTTTACGAGCAGTACTTC. As protein: CASSFGQAGVYEQYF.

This clonotype was recorded a few times. The chain combines TRBV4-1 with TRBJ2-3; 8 bases agree with TRBD2. There are 15 residues in the CDR3. Germline loops: CDR1 MGHRA, CDR2 YSYEKL. Trimming at V came to 0 bases and at J to 3 bases, leaving 2 bases not matched to a gene. The CDR3 bases are TGCGCCAGCAGCCAAGACGGGGGGGGGACAGATACGCAGTATTTT. Its translation is CASSQDGGGTDTQYF.

This clonotype was detected only a few times. The V and J genes are TRBV18 and TRBJ2-3; 11 bases map to TRBD2. This CDR3 has 16 amino acids. Trimming cost V 3 bases and J 2 bases; bases outside gene matches: 4. CDR1 KGHSH and CDR2 LQKENI come from the germline V gene. The DNA for the CDR3 is TGTGCCAGCTCACCTCTAGCGGGGGGCAACACAGATACGCAGTATTTT. Translation gives CASSPLAGGNTDTQYF.

The table lists this clonotype with many counts. CDR3 coding DNA: TGTGCCAGCAGCTATAATAGCGGGGGGCCCTACGAGCAGTACTTC. Protein sequence: CASSYNSGGPYEQYF. V gene TRBV7-2 combines with J gene TRBJ2-7; TRBD2 agrees at 10 bases. The CDR3 is made up of 15 amino acids. Trimming cost V 4 bases and J 2 bases; bases outside gene matches: 5. Germline V gene sequence: CDR1 SGHTA, CDR2 FQGNSA.

This clonotype occurred a few times. The chain combines TRBV28 with TRBJ2-1; D remains ambiguous. CDR3 length: 14 residues. Germline V lookup: CDR1 MDHEN, CDR2 SYDVKM. V gave up 3 bases and J gave up 5 bases, with 11 bases separating them. The DNA for the CDR3 is TGTGCCAGCAGTTTGTCGTGGCCAAACAATGAGCAGTTCTTC. Its translation: CASSLSWPNNEQFF.

This clonotype was picked up many times. The V gene is TRBV7-3, the J gene TRBJ2-1; weak D call: TRBD1 (5 bases). This CDR3 has 15 residues. Germline V gives CDR1 SGHTA, CDR2 FQGTGA. Trimming shortened V by 4 bases and J by 6 bases, and 16 bases separated the two germline ends. The chain's CDR3 is CASSSRQGRINEQFF. The CDR3 DNA is TGTGCCAGCAGCTCCCGGCAGGGCAGAATCAATGAGCAGTTCTTC.

This clonotype has a count of ten or more. The V and J genes are TRBV4-3 and TRBJ1-6, with D possibly matching TRBD1 (6 bases). This CDR3 has 16 residues. Trimming removed 6 bases from V and 7 bases from J, with 19 bases in between. Germline V lookup: CDR1 LGHNA, CDR2 YSLEER. The CDR3 DNA sequence: TGCGCCAGCAGATGGACAACCGGGACAACCAATTCACCCCTCCACTTT. Protein: CASRWTTGTTNSPLHF.